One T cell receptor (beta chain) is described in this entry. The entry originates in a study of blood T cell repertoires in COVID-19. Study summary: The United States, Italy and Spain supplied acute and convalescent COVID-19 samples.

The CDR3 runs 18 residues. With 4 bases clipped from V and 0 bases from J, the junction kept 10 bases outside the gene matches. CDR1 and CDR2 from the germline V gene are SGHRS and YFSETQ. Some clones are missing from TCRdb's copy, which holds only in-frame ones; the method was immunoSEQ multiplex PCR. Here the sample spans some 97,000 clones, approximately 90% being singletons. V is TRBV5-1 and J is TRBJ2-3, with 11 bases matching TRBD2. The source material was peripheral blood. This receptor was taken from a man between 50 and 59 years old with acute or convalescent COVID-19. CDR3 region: CASSPGPGLADSTDTQYF. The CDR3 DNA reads TGCGCCAGCAGCCCTGGACCGGGACTAGCGGACAGCACAGATACGCAGTATTTT.